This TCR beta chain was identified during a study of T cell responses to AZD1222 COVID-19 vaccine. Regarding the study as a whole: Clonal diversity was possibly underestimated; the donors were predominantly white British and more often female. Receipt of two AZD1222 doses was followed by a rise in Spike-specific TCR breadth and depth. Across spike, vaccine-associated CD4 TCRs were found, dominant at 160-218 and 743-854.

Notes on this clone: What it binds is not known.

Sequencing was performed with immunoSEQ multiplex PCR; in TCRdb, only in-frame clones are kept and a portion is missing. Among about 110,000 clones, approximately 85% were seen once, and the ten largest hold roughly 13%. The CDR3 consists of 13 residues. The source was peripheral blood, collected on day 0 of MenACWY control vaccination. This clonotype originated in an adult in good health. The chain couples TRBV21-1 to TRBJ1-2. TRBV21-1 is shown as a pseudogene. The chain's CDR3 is CASSAWEGYGYTF. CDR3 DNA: TGTGCCAGCAGCGCCTGGGAGGGTTATGGCTACACCTTC.